These 14 T cell receptor beta chains were all obtained from the same sample, sequenced in a study of blood T cells in healthy people across ages. A sample-barcoded 5' primer and a J-beta primer mix were used in a second PCR of roughly 7 to 11 cycles. In TCRdb, the 5' RACE reads were re-called with MiXCR into one record per CDR3 protein. Among some 1 million distinct CDR3 sequences listed, around 43% were seen once. The sample taken for sequencing was blood. These receptors came from a woman aged 55-75 years in good health.

This clonotype has only a few counts. The chain uses TRBV9 and TRBJ2-7; 8 bases map to TRBD2. CDR3 size: 15 residues. CDR1 SGDLS and CDR2 YYNGEE come from the germline V gene. With V trimmed by 4 bases and J by 6 bases, 12 bases remained unmatched. Here the CDR3 reads CASSPGAGATTEQYF. The CDR3 DNA reads as TGTGCCAGCAGCCCGGGAGCGGGAGCGACCACCGAGCAGTACTTC. Variable domain in full (rest from reference TRBV9 and TRBJ2-7): DSGVTQTPKHLITATGQRVTLRCSPRSGDLSVYWYQQSLDQGLQFLIQYYNGEERAKGNILERFSAQQFPDLHSELNLSSLELGDSALYFCASSPGAGATTEQYFGPGTRLTVT.

The genes are TRBV7-9 and TRBJ2-1, with 8 bases fitting TRBD1. Losses at the gene ends were 3 bases for V and 12 bases for J; bases not matched to a gene: 13. The germline V gene has CDR1 SEHNR and CDR2 FQNEAQ (reference sequence). The CDR3 spans 15 residues. CDR3 sequence reads: CASSFLGTGKVWQFF. For the CDR3, the DNA is TGTGCCAGCAGCTTTTTAGGGACAGGAAAGGTTTGGCAGTTCTTC.

The genes are TRBV3-1 and TRBJ2-5, with 11 nucleotides matching TRBD2. The trim removed 4 bases at V and 3 bases at J, leaving 4 bases unmatched. The CDR3 is made up of 15 amino acids. CDR1 is LGHDT, CDR2 YNNKEL, per germline (reference sequence). CDR3 region: CASSLELAGEETQYF. In DNA, the CDR3 is TGTGCCAGCAGCCTGGAACTAGCGGGGGAAGAGACCCAGTACTTC.

The chain joins TRBV20-1 to TRBJ1-2; D possibly corresponds to TRBD1 (5 bases). Germline values: CDR1 DFQATT, CDR2 SNEGSKA (reference sequence). CDR3 size: 12 residues. V shed 0 bases and J shed 8 bases, with 10 bases lying between them. The CDR3 reads CSARDRGTGYTF. CDR3 nucleotide sequence: TGCAGTGCTAGAGATCGGGGGACCGGCTACACCTTC.

Remarks on this clonotype: With a much larger clone just one base away, this may be a read error. This chain uses TRBV29-1 with TRBJ2-6; D might be TRBD2 (6 bases). The CDR3 totals 15 residues. Germline-derived CDR1 and CDR2 are SQVTM and ANQGSEA. CDR3 DNA: TGCGGCGTTGGTGGGGGGAGGTCTGGGGCCAACGTCCTGACTTTC. Its translation: CGVGGGRSGANVLTF. Looking up the rest from reference TRBV29-1 and TRBJ2-6 gives the full variable domain: SAVISQKPSRDICQRGTSLTIQCQVDSQVTMMFWYRQQPGQSLTLIATANQGSEATYESGFVIDKFPISRPNLTFSTLTVSNMSPEDSSIYLCGVGGGRSGANVLTFGAGSRLTVL.

This clonotype was counted between two and nine times. The chain uses TRBV3-1 and TRBJ1-5; 8 nucleotides line up with TRBD1. V was clipped by 1 base and J by 6 bases; unmatched bases: 5. Germline values: CDR1 LGHDT, CDR2 YNNKEL (reference sequence). The CDR3 extends over 15 amino acids. In DNA form, the CDR3 reads TGTGCCAGCAGCCAAGGTACAGGGGGAGCTCAGCCCCAGCATTTT. Translation: CASSQGTGGAQPQHF.

This clonotype has only a few counts. The gene calls are TRBV28 and TRBJ2-1, with TRBD2 matching over 7 bases. The V gene end was trimmed by 5 bases and the J gene end by 7 bases; junction bases not matched to a gene: 8. The CDR3 totals 14 residues. Germline lookup yields CDR1 MDHEN and CDR2 SYDVKM. The CDR3 DNA reads as TGTGCCAGCAGTACTCGCGGGAGAGGTAATGAGCAGTTCTTC. It codes for CASSTRGRGNEQFF. Full variable domain (rest looked up from reference TRBV28 and TRBJ2-1): DVKVTQSSRYLVKRTGEKVFLECVQDMDHENMFWYRQDPGLGLRLIYFSYDVKMKEKGDIPEGYSVSREKKERFSLILESASTNQTSMYLCASSTRGRGNEQFFGPGTRLTVL.

This clonotype was detected a few times. This chain joins TRBV27 and TRBJ2-7, with 14 bases lining up with TRBD2. CDR1 is MNHEY, CDR2 SMNVEV, per germline (reference sequence). This CDR3 contains 12 residues. Trimming at V came to 10 bases and at J to 7 bases, leaving 3 bases not matched to a gene. The CDR3 DNA reads as TGTGCCACGGGACTAGCGGGAGATGAGCAGTACTTC. Residues: CATGLAGDEQYF.

The chain links TRBV6-5 to TRBJ2-2; D ambiguous. The CDR3 covers 13 residues. Per germline, CDR1 MNHEY and CDR2 SVGAGI. V was shortened by 7 bases and J by 6 bases, with 12 bases between the two germline ends. The CDR3 loop is CASTYQPSGELFF. In DNA, the CDR3 is TGTGCCAGCACCTACCAACCGTCCGGGGAGCTGTTTTTT.

In this sample, this clonotype turned up a few times. The chain is built from TRBV28 and TRBJ2-7; D remains ambiguous. CDR1 is MDHEN, CDR2 SYDVKM, per germline. The CDR3 contains 15 residues. V lost 8 bases, J lost 0 bases, and 17 bases lay in between. The CDR3 is CASRVRSSYSYEQYF. Here the CDR3 DNA reads TGTGCCAGCCGCGTTCGGTCCTCGTACTCCTACGAGCAGTACTTC. Full variable domain (missing parts from reference TRBV28 and TRBJ2-7): DVKVTQSSRYLVKRTGEKVFLECVQDMDHENMFWYRQDPGLGLRLIYFSYDVKMKEKGDIPEGYSVSREKKERFSLILESASTNQTSMYLCASRVRSSYSYEQYFGPGTRLTVT.

The chain is built from TRBV21-1 and TRBJ2-1; no DNA check was done on the table's D call, TRBD1. TRBV21-1 is a pseudogene locus. The CDR3 has 12 residues. CDR3 in amino acids: CASSKEGNEQFF. As DNA, the CDR3 is TGTGCCAGCAGCAAAGAGGGGAATGAGCAGTTCTTC.

The chain carries TRBV7-2 and TRBJ2-7, with D maybe TRBD2 (6 bases). The better agreement between TRBJ2-5 and the DNA end casts doubt on the J call. This CDR3 has 18 residues. Germline V lookup: CDR1 SGHTA, CDR2 FQGNSA. CDR3 amino acids: CASSLNSGRRVGAETQYF. The CDR3 DNA reads TGTGCCAGCAGCTTAAATTCTGGACGGAGGGTGGGCGCAGAGACCCAGTACTTC.

The chain employs TRBV6-2 or TRBV6-3 and TRBJ2-1; D is undetermined. Germline CDR1 and CDR2: MNHEY and SVGEGT. V gave up 9 bases and J gave up 4 bases, with 10 bases separating them. The CDR3 is made up of 12 amino acids. This CDR3 reads CASKTVYNEQFF. The CDR3 DNA is TGTGCCAGTAAGACGGTTTACAATGAGCAGTTCTTC.

The V call is TRBV12-3 or TRBV12-4, the J call TRBJ1-4; 7 positions match TRBD1. The ends lost 6 bases at V and 5 bases at J; junction bases unmatched: 6. The CDR3 loop spans 14 amino acids. CDR3 sequence reads: CASSVDRANEKLFF. DNA for the CDR3: TGTGCCAGCAGCGTAGACAGGGCAAATGAAAAACTGTTTTTT.